The 8 T cell receptor beta chains presented below share a single source sample, sequenced in a study of blood T cell repertoires in COVID-19. Profiling relied on immunoSEQ multiplex PCR, and the TCRdb table lists in-frame clones only, not all of them. This sample has about 240,000 clones, with about 86% found just once. The sample was peripheral blood. These receptors came from an elderly woman with acute or convalescent COVID-19.

This clone was seen a single time. The V gene is TRBV6-6, the J gene TRBJ2-7; D perhaps matches TRBD2 (6 bases). Germline-derived CDR1 and CDR2 are MNHNY and SVGAGI (reference sequence). This CDR3 comprises 15 residues. V lost 6 bases to trimming and J lost 2 bases, with 17 bases between them. CDR3 DNA sequence: TGTGCCAGCAGCTTTACTTCGGGGGTCACCTACGAGCAGTACTTC. This sequence encodes CASSFTSGVTYEQYF.

The chain recombines TRBV6-5 with TRBJ1-3; maybe TRBD1 (6 bases). V lost 5 bases to trimming and J lost 3 bases, with 14 bases between them. The CDR3 consists of 15 residues. The germline V gene has CDR1 MNHEY and CDR2 SVGAGI. CDR3 loop: CASSNRVGGGNTIYF. CDR3 nucleotide sequence: TGTGCCAGCAGTAACAGGGTTGGTGGTGGAAACACCATATATTTT.

This chain uses TRBV19 with TRBJ2-3; D is unclear. V lost 7 bases and J lost 3, with 20 bases in between. Germline loops: CDR1 LNHDA, CDR2 SQIVND (reference sequence). This CDR3 contains 16 residues. Here the CDR3 DNA reads TGTGCCAGTACTAATCGAGGCAGCCTTAAAACAGATACGCAGTATTTT. Translated, it gives CASTNRGSLKTDTQYF.

The chain combines TRBV6-5 with TRBJ1-5; a weak D match, TRBD1 (6 bases). Germline V CDR1 and CDR2: MNHEY, SVGAGI. This CDR3 comprises 13 residues. Deletions cut 6 bases from V and 5 bases from J, with 11 bases between. DNA for the CDR3: TGTGCCAGCAGCCGAGGGGGGGATCAGCCCCAGCATTTT. This sequence encodes CASSRGGDQPQHF.

This clone was recorded once. The gene calls are TRBV7-9 and TRBJ2-6; TRBD1 might be the D (6 bases). With 2 bases removed from V and 4 bases from J, the gap between germline ends came to 12 bases. This CDR3 comprises 16 residues. Germline-derived CDR1 and CDR2 are SEHNR and FQNEAQ (reference sequence). The CDR3 nucleotides are TGTGCCAGCAGCTTAATGTTGGGGGCGGGGGCCAACGTCCTGACTTTC. Its protein product is CASSLMLGAGANVLTF.

The count of this clone is one. The chain couples TRBV24-1 to TRBJ2-1, with 10 bases that match TRBD1. Looked up from germline, CDR1 is KGHDR and CDR2 is SFDVKD. Trimming cost V 3 bases and J 8 bases; bases outside gene matches: 9. This CDR3 region has 16 residues. The CDR3 reads CATSDPGQGGLDEQFF. In nucleotides, the CDR3 is TGTGCCACCAGTGATCCTGGACAGGGGGGTCTTGATGAGCAGTTCTTC.

The chain uses TRBV29-1 and TRBJ2-3, with a tentative D call TRBD1 (5 bases). The CDR3 is 13 residues long. V was clipped by 4 bases and J by 1 base, with 9 bases between them. The germline gives CDR1 SQVTM, CDR2 ANQGSEA. The CDR3 bases are TGCAGCGTTGGACAGACTCGCACAGATACGCAGTATTTT. Protein product: CSVGQTRTDTQYF.

The rearrangement joins TRBV19 to TRBJ2-6, with D unresolved. The germline CDR1 and CDR2 sequences are LNHDA and SQIVND (reference sequence). The CDR3 consists of 12 residues. Trimming took off 6 bases at V and 9 bases at J, with 9 bases between the two ends. The CDR3 sequence: CASSPLNNVLTF. CDR3 DNA sequence: TGTGCCAGTAGCCCCCTAAACAACGTCCTGACTTTC.